A selection of T cell receptor beta chains follows, all from one sample in a study of cytomegalovirus exposure and HLA in healthy donors. Clones were read by immunoSEQ multiplex PCR, and TCRdb kept only the in-frame ones, dropping some. The repertoire has more than 150,000 clones, roughly 80% of them found once; the top ten carry 0.25% to 0.3%. The sample was PBMCs. The source is a boy between 5 and 17 years old in good health and CMV-seronegative. Each CDR3 is given with its conserved first and last residue. A D gene is named only where the DNA matches it firmly. The listing skips clone size in some rows; elsewhere it reads once, few, many or a size class.

abundance: NA
j_gene: TRBJ1-2
d_gene: NA
v_gene: TRBV10-3
CDR3nt: TGTGCCATCAGTATGGGAGCCCTGTATGGCTACACCTTC
CDR3aa: CAISMGALYGYTF

abundance: once
j_gene: TRBJ2-6
d_gene: NA
v_gene: TRBV6-4
CDR3nt: TGTGCCAGCAGTGACCTCTCTTCCGGCTCTGGGGCCAACGTCCTGACTTTC
CDR3aa: CASSDLSSGSGANVLTF

abundance: once
j_gene: TRBJ1-5
d_gene: NA
v_gene: TRBV6-1
CDR3nt: TGTGCCAGCAGTTGGCAGTACAATCAGCCCCAGCATTTT
CDR3aa: CASSWQYNQPQHF

abundance: NA
j_gene: TRBJ1-2
d_gene: NA
v_gene: TRBV6-5
CDR3nt: TGTGCCAGCACCCCTTTTATTGGCCCCTATGGCTACACCTTC
CDR3aa: CASTPFIGPYGYTF

abundance: NA
j_gene: TRBJ1-2
d_gene: NA
v_gene: TRBV11-2
CDR3nt: TGTGCCAGCAGCTCCAACGCTCAAAACAGGGCTGGCTACACCTTC
CDR3aa: CASSSNAQNRAGYTF

abundance: NA
j_gene: TRBJ2-3
d_gene: NA
v_gene: TRBV7-9
CDR3nt: TGTGCCAGCAGCGCCCCCAGGGGTTTGGTCCCCACAGATACGCAGTATTTT
CDR3aa: CASSAPRGLVPTDTQYF

abundance: few
j_gene: TRBJ2-5
d_gene: TRBD2
v_gene: TRBV10-3
CDR3nt: TGTGCCATCAGTTCTAGCGGGGGATTTTATGGGGAGACCCAGTACTTC
CDR3aa: CAISSSGGFYGETQYF

abundance: NA
j_gene: TRBJ1-1
d_gene: NA
v_gene: TRBV4-1
CDR3nt: TGCGCCAGCAGCTGGACACACGGATCGGAAGCTTTCTTT
CDR3aa: CASSWTHGSEAFF

abundance: NA
j_gene: TRBJ1-4
d_gene: NA
v_gene: TRBV5-5
CDR3nt: TGTGCCAGCAGCTTGGCCGGGAGGGGTGAAAAACTGTTTTTT
CDR3aa: CASSLAGRGEKLFF

abundance: NA
j_gene: TRBJ2-3
d_gene: TRBD2
v_gene: TRBV29-1
CDR3nt: TGCAGCGTTACGACTAGCGGGGGGACAGATACGCAGTATTTT
CDR3aa: CSVTTSGGTDTQYF

abundance: NA
j_gene: TRBJ1-1
d_gene: NA
v_gene: TRBV9
CDR3nt: TGTGCCAGCAGCGTCCAGGCGGGCACTGAAGCTTTCTTT
CDR3aa: CASSVQAGTEAFF

abundance: NA
j_gene: TRBJ1-2
d_gene: NA
v_gene: TRBV2
CDR3nt: TGTGCCAGCAGGAGGGAGGCAGACCGACGAATGAATGGCTACACCTTC
CDR3aa: CASRREADRRMNGYTF

abundance: NA
j_gene: TRBJ1-2
d_gene: NA
v_gene: TRBV5-1
CDR3nt: TGCGCCAGCAGTTTCGATCGGGACTATGGCTACACCTTC
CDR3aa: CASSFDRDYGYTF

abundance: NA
j_gene: TRBJ2-5
d_gene: NA
v_gene: TRBV13
CDR3nt: TGTGCCAGCAGCCACCAGGGTGACGGCGAGACCCAGTACTTC
CDR3aa: CASSHQGDGETQYF

abundance: NA
j_gene: TRBJ1-5
d_gene: NA
v_gene: TRBV2
CDR3nt: TGTGCCAGCAAGGGGCAGGCCCTCGGCAATCAGCCCCAGCATTTT
CDR3aa: CASKGQALGNQPQHF

abundance: NA
j_gene: TRBJ1-4
d_gene: TRBD1
v_gene: TRBV5-1
CDR3nt: TGCGCCAGCAGCCACCAGACAGGGGTAGATGAAAAACTGTTTTTT
CDR3aa: CASSHQTGVDEKLFF

abundance: NA
j_gene: TRBJ2-2
d_gene: NA
v_gene: TRBV6-1
CDR3nt: TGTGCCAGTCAACTGTACCACACCGGGGAGCTGTTTTTT
CDR3aa: CASQLYHTGELFF

abundance: NA
j_gene: TRBJ1-5
d_gene: NA
v_gene: TRBV5-4
CDR3nt: TGTGCCAGCAGCCCGGGAGTCACGAATCAGCCCCAGCATTTT
CDR3aa: CASSPGVTNQPQHF

abundance: once
j_gene: TRBJ2-3
d_gene: NA
v_gene: TRBV2
CDR3nt: TGTGCCAGCAGTGATAGGATCGACTTGCCGGGCACAGATACGCAGTATTTT
CDR3aa: CASSDRIDLPGTDTQYF

abundance: once
j_gene: TRBJ2-5
d_gene: TRBD2
v_gene: TRBV27
CDR3nt: TGTGCCAGCTGGAGTAGCGGGAGCGTATTCAAGGAGACCCAGTACTTC
CDR3aa: CASWSSGSVFKETQYF

abundance: once
j_gene: TRBJ2-7
d_gene: NA
v_gene: TRBV5-5
CDR3nt: TGTGCCAGCAGCTTGGGGGCGGGAATCTACGAGCAGTACTTC
CDR3aa: CASSLGAGIYEQYF

abundance: NA
j_gene: TRBJ1-3
d_gene: NA
v_gene: TRBV9
CDR3nt: TGTGCCAGCAGCGTTGGTGTGAGAGGGATTGGAAACACCATATATTTT
CDR3aa: CASSVGVRGIGNTIYF

abundance: once
j_gene: TRBJ2-4
d_gene: NA
v_gene: TRBV18
CDR3nt: TGTGCCAGCTCACCACGCGGCCTCCTAGCCCCGGGGGTGATTCAGTACTTC
CDR3aa: CASSPRGLLAPGVIQYF

abundance: NA
j_gene: TRBJ2-7
d_gene: NA
v_gene: TRBV6-1
CDR3nt: TGTGCCAGCAGTGGCGGAAGGCTCCCCTTCGAGCAGTACTTC
CDR3aa: CASSGGRLPFEQYF

abundance: NA
j_gene: TRBJ1-2
d_gene: NA
v_gene: TRBV2
CDR3nt: TGTGCCAGCAGAATAGGATCTAGTTATGGCTACACCTTC
CDR3aa: CASRIGSSYGYTF

abundance: NA
j_gene: TRBJ2-7
d_gene: TRBD2
v_gene: TRBV7-2
CDR3nt: TGTGCCAGCAGCTTAACAAGCGGGAGCTCGGGGGAGCAGTACTTC
CDR3aa: CASSLTSGSSGEQYF

abundance: NA
j_gene: TRBJ2-1
d_gene: NA
v_gene: TRBV19
CDR3nt: TGTGCCAGTAGTATTGAGCCCGGGTTCTCATATGAGCAGTTCTTC
CDR3aa: CASSIEPGFSYEQFF

abundance: NA
j_gene: TRBJ2-7
d_gene: TRBD1
v_gene: TRBV19
CDR3nt: TGTGCCAGCTCAAATCCTAGAGGGACAGGGAACTACGAGCAGTACTTC
CDR3aa: CASSNPRGTGNYEQYF

abundance: NA
j_gene: TRBJ1-2
d_gene: NA
v_gene: TRBV6-5
CDR3nt: TGTGCCAGCAGTTACATGGTTCAGGCTCCTGGCTACACCTTC
CDR3aa: CASSYMVQAPGYTF

abundance: NA
j_gene: TRBJ2-5
d_gene: NA
v_gene: TRBV9
CDR3nt: TGTGCCAGCAGCGTAGCAGGAAACAGGTACCAAGAGACCCAGTACTTC
CDR3aa: CASSVAGNRYQETQYF

abundance: NA
j_gene: TRBJ1-6
d_gene: NA
v_gene: TRBV7-2
CDR3nt: TGTGCCAGCAGCTTAGAGGGGGTAGGGGGAGGGGACGATTCACCCCTCCACTTT
CDR3aa: CASSLEGVGGGDDSPLHF

abundance: NA
j_gene: TRBJ1-4
d_gene: TRBD1
v_gene: TRBV5-1
CDR3nt: TGCGCCAGCAGGTCGGACAGGGAGGGTGAAAAACTGTTTTTT
CDR3aa: CASRSDREGEKLFF

abundance: NA
j_gene: TRBJ1-1
d_gene: NA
v_gene: TRBV10-3
CDR3nt: TGTGCCATCAGTGACCCTGGGGCTCAGATGAACACTGAAGCTTTCTTT
CDR3aa: CAISDPGAQMNTEAFF

abundance: NA
j_gene: TRBJ1-1
d_gene: NA
v_gene: TRBV6-6
CDR3nt: TGTGCCAGCAGTCAGCGGCCATACAATCCGACTGAAGCTTTCTTT
CDR3aa: CASSQRPYNPTEAFF

abundance: NA
j_gene: TRBJ2-7
d_gene: TRBD1
v_gene: TRBV18
CDR3nt: TGTGCCAGCTCACGGCGGGACAGGGAGGCACACGAGCAGTACTTC
CDR3aa: CASSRRDREAHEQYF

abundance: NA
j_gene: TRBJ2-3
d_gene: NA
v_gene: TRBV6-1
CDR3nt: TGTGCCAGCCATAGGGGTGGGTTCGTCCCAGATACGCAGTATTTT
CDR3aa: CASHRGGFVPDTQYF

abundance: NA
j_gene: TRBJ1-6
d_gene: TRBD1
v_gene: TRBV19
CDR3nt: TGTGCCAGTGGGGACAGGGGGTCTAATTCACCCCTCCACTTT
CDR3aa: CASGDRGSNSPLHF

abundance: NA
j_gene: TRBJ2-5
d_gene: TRBD1
v_gene: TRBV28
CDR3nt: TGTGCCAGCAGCAACCTTGGACAGGGAGGAGAGACCCAGTACTTC
CDR3aa: CASSNLGQGGETQYF

abundance: NA
j_gene: TRBJ1-1
d_gene: TRBD1
v_gene: TRBV19
CDR3nt: TGTGCCAGTAGTGTCGACAGGGGAGCTTTCTTT
CDR3aa: CASSVDRGAFF

abundance: once
j_gene: TRBJ1-2
d_gene: TRBD1
v_gene: TRBV19
CDR3nt: TGTGCCACAGACAGGGACTATGGCTACACCTTC
CDR3aa: CATDRDYGYTF

abundance: NA
j_gene: TRBJ1-5
d_gene: NA
v_gene: TRBV27
CDR3nt: TGTGCCAGCAGTGCACAGGGTCAGCCCCAGCATTTT
CDR3aa: CASSAQGQPQHF

abundance: NA
j_gene: TRBJ1-2
d_gene: NA
v_gene: TRBV2
CDR3nt: TGTGCCAGCAGGGCCGACATAAGCTATGGCTACACCTTC
CDR3aa: CASRADISYGYTF

abundance: NA
j_gene: TRBJ2-7
d_gene: NA
v_gene: TRBV21-1
CDR3nt: TGTGCCAGCAGCAAAGGACAGGAGACCTACGAGCAGTACTTC
CDR3aa: CASSKGQETYEQYF

abundance: NA
j_gene: TRBJ1-5
d_gene: NA
v_gene: TRBV28
CDR3nt: TGTGCCAGCAGTTCTAAGGGGTGGTATAGCAATCAGCCCCAGCATTTT
CDR3aa: CASSSKGWYSNQPQHF

abundance: NA
j_gene: TRBJ1-2
d_gene: NA
v_gene: TRBV29-1
CDR3nt: TGCAGCGTTGGACGGTTGTCAGGAGGTGGCTACACCTTC
CDR3aa: CSVGRLSGGGYTF

abundance: NA
j_gene: TRBJ2-7
d_gene: TRBD2
v_gene: TRBV7-2
CDR3nt: TGTGCCAGCAGCTTAGCTTTGACTAGCGGCTACGAGCAGTACTTC
CDR3aa: CASSLALTSGYEQYF

abundance: NA
j_gene: TRBJ2-2
d_gene: NA
v_gene: TRBV6-5
CDR3nt: TGTGCCAGCAGTCCAGGGTCCGGGGAGCTGTTTTTT
CDR3aa: CASSPGSGELFF

abundance: NA
j_gene: TRBJ2-7
d_gene: TRBD2
v_gene: TRBV30
CDR3nt: TGTGCCTGGACACTTGGAGCGGGGATTTACGAGCAGTACTTC
CDR3aa: CAWTLGAGIYEQYF

abundance: NA
j_gene: TRBJ1-6
d_gene: TRBD1
v_gene: TRBV19
CDR3nt: TGTGCCAGTAGTTATGGGACAGGGAATTCACCCCTCCACTTT
CDR3aa: CASSYGTGNSPLHF

abundance: NA
j_gene: TRBJ1-4
d_gene: TRBD1
v_gene: TRBV5-7
CDR3nt: TGTGCCAGCAGCCTGGGGGGGACAGGGACGGTCACCAATGAAAAACTGTTTTTT
CDR3aa: CASSLGGTGTVTNEKLFF

abundance: NA
j_gene: TRBJ2-2
d_gene: NA
v_gene: TRBV11-3
CDR3nt: TGTGCCAGCAGCTTAGAGGGCGCCAACACCGGGGAGCTGTTTTTT
CDR3aa: CASSLEGANTGELFF

abundance: few
j_gene: TRBJ2-2
d_gene: NA
v_gene: TRBV11-2
CDR3nt: TGTGCCAGCAGCGGCCCAGACCAGCAGGGCACCGGGGAGCTGTTTTTT
CDR3aa: CASSGPDQQGTGELFF

abundance: once
j_gene: TRBJ2-2
d_gene: NA
v_gene: TRBV9
CDR3nt: TGTGCCAGCAGCCTAAGCCGAACAGTCTCTTCAGCCACCGGGGAGCTGTTTTTT
CDR3aa: CASSLSRTVSSATGELFF

abundance: NA
j_gene: TRBJ1-3
d_gene: TRBD1
v_gene: TRBV7-2
CDR3nt: TGTGCCAGCAGCTCAGGACAGGGCCTCTCTGGAAACACCATATATTTT
CDR3aa: CASSSGQGLSGNTIYF

abundance: NA
j_gene: TRBJ1-2
d_gene: NA
v_gene: TRBV29-1
CDR3nt: TGCAGCGTTCTAGGGGGTAACTATGGCTACACCTTC
CDR3aa: CSVLGGNYGYTF

abundance: NA
j_gene: TRBJ1-1
d_gene: TRBD1
v_gene: TRBV25-1
CDR3nt: TGTGCCAGCAGTGCTCAGGGGGCCGCCACTGAAGCTTTCTTT
CDR3aa: CASSAQGAATEAFF

abundance: once
j_gene: TRBJ2-5
d_gene: NA
v_gene: TRBV28
CDR3nt: TGTGCCAGCAGCAGACCCGGAGGGTTCGGGCAGTACTTC
CDR3aa: CASSRPGGFGQYF

abundance: NA
j_gene: TRBJ2-7
d_gene: NA
v_gene: TRBV9
CDR3nt: TGTGCCAGCAGCGCTAACTTGGGTCATAGACAGAGCGAGCAGTACTTC
CDR3aa: CASSANLGHRQSEQYF

abundance: NA
j_gene: TRBJ1-4
d_gene: NA
v_gene: TRBV29-1
CDR3nt: TGCAGCGGGTTAGGGGGTAATGAAAAACTGTTTTTT
CDR3aa: CSGLGGNEKLFF

abundance: few
j_gene: TRBJ1-2
d_gene: TRBD1
v_gene: TRBV6-5
CDR3nt: TGTGCCAGCAGCGCAGGGGGTCCTGGCTACACCTTC
CDR3aa: CASSAGGPGYTF